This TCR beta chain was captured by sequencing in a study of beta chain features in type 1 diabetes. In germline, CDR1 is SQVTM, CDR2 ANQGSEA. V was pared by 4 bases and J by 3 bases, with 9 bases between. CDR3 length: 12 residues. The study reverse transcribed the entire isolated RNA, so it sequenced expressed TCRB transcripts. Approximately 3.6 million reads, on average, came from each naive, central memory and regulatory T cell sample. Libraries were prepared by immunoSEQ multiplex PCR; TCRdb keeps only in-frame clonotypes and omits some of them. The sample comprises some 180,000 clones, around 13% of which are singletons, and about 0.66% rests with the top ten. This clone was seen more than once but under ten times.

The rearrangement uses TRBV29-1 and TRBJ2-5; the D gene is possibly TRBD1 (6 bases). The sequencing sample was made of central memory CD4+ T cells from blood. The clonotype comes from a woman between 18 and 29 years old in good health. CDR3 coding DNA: TGCAGCGTTGTTTCAGGGGAAGAGACCCAGTACTTC. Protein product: CSVVSGEETQYF.